The 5 T cell receptor beta chains reported below all come from one sample, sequenced in a study of memory CD4+ T cells and cytomegalovirus serostatus (dated by TCRdb to the late 2010s). A FACSAria II was used to sort memory CD4+ T cells, defined as single viable CD3+CD4+CD8-CD45RO+ cells. Libraries were constructed by the immunoSEQ multiplex PCR assay. TCRdb mirrors the immuneACCESS table, restricted to in-frame sequences. Some clones are absent from its copies; in checked studies, under half trace to an unresolved V gene, and the reason for the others is unknown. The table for this sample lists tens of thousands of clones; around 84% of them were counted only once. Roughly 0.8% of the sample is in the top ten clones. The material sequenced was memory CD4+ T cells from blood. The receptors originated from an adult in good health and CMV-seronegative.

V gene TRBV5-1 combines with J gene TRBJ1-2; D is ambiguous. CDR1 and CDR2 (germline): SGHRS, YFSETQ. The CDR3 totals 13 residues. Trimming took 1 base from V and 4 from J, leaving 8 bases between them. CDR3 nucleotides: TGCGCCAGCAGCTTGACCGACGCCTATGGCTACACCTTC. Amino acids: CASSLTDAYGYTF.

The sample holds one count of this clone. This chain joins TRBV25-1 and TRBJ2-7, with 8 bases that match TRBD2. Trimming took 6 bases from V and 5 from J; bases not matched to a gene: 6. The CDR3 loop spans 13 amino acids. Germline CDR1 is MGHDK and CDR2 is SYGVNS. The CDR3 region has the DNA TGTGCCAGCAGCCCGGGAGGGTCAGACGAGCAGTACTTC. This encodes CASSPGGSDEQYF.

This clone was seen only once. The chain carries TRBV10-3 and TRBJ1-2; 12 nucleotides align to TRBD1. The CDR3 is made up of 18 amino acids. Germline V gene sequence: CDR1 ENHRY, CDR2 SYGVKD. V was pared by 2 bases and J by 4 bases, with 11 bases of the junction left unmatched. In DNA, the CDR3 is TGTGCCATCAGTGAGACCGGGACAGGGGGCGATTTGTTCTATGGCTACACCTTC. Amino acids: CAISETGTGGDLFYGYTF.

The DNA of the CDR3 is TGCGCCAGCAGCTCCGGGACCCAGGGAGATACGCAGTATTTT. This gives the protein CASSSGTQGDTQYF. This sequence joins TRBV5-1 and TRBJ2-3; D assignment may be TRBD1 or TRBD2 (5 bases each). V was clipped by 3 bases and J by 5 bases, with 13 bases between them. This CDR3 has 14 amino acids. CDR1 and CDR2 (germline): SGHRS, YFSETQ.

This chain joins TRBV5-6 and TRBJ2-7; D is tentatively TRBD1 or TRBD2 (5 bases each). Trimming cost V 3 bases and J 0 bases, with 16 bases left between them. Germline CDR1 and CDR2: SGHDT and YYEEEE. This CDR3 is 16 amino acids long. CDR3 protein: CASSSLYWGSSYEQYF. The CDR3, as DNA: TGTGCCAGCAGCTCGCTGTATTGGGGGAGCTCCTACGAGCAGTACTTC. Complete variable domain (other parts from reference TRBV5-6 and TRBJ2-7): DAGVTQSPTHLIKTRGQQVTLRCSPKSGHDTVSWYQQALGQGPQFIFQYYEEEERQRGNFPDRFSGHQFPNYSSELNVNALLLGDSALYLCASSSLYWGSSYEQYFGPGTRLTVT.